Listed below are T cell receptor beta chains from one sample, sequenced in a study of regulatory T cells in long-lasting Graves disease. TCRdb ran MiXCR on the multiplex PCR reads and lists one entry per CDR3 protein. The data show under 450,000 distinct CDR3 sequences, 23% seen once. The sample here was peripheral blood mononuclear cells (PBMCs), taken when the disease was refractory, from a patient treated with antithyroid drugs. These TCRs come from a female donor with Graves disease. The CDR3 runs from the conserved cysteine through the conserved F or W. A D gene is named only where the DNA matches it firmly. The size entry is marked missing in some rows and otherwise reads once, few, many or a size class.

D,V,size,J,CDR3,DNA
NA,TRBV27,many,TRBJ1-5,CASSLGQTNQPQHF,TGTGCCAGCAGTTTAGGGCAGACAAATCAGCCCCAGCATTTT
NA,TRBV6-2/TRBV6-3,few,TRBJ2-7,CASSYSSINAYEQYF,TGTGCCAGCAGTTACTCTAGCATAAATGCCTACGAGCAGTACTTC
NA,TRBV2,many,TRBJ1-2,CASTSTNYGYTF,TGTGCCAGCACGTCGACGAACTATGGCTACACCTTC
NA,TRBV12-3/TRBV12-4,few,TRBJ1-5,CASSPLGQLSTTQHF,TGTGCCAGCAGTCCTCTAGGACAGCTCTCCACTACCCAGCATTTT
TRBD1,TRBV2,many,TRBJ2-4,CASSLNGQGRIRDKNIQYF,TGTGCCAGCAGCCTGAATGGACAGGGACGGATTCGGGACAAAAACATTCAGTACTTC
NA,TRBV29-1,NA,TRBJ2-2,CSVDWGRDTGELFF,TGCAGCGTTGACTGGGGGCGCGACACCGGGGAGCTGTTTTTT
NA,TRBV6-2/TRBV6-3,NA,TRBJ2-7,CASSVWGETYEQYF,TGTGCCAGCAGTGTATGGGGAGAGACCTACGAGCAGTACTTC
TRBD1,TRBV12-3/TRBV12-4,many,TRBJ2-7,CASGDSAGYEQYF,TGTGCCAGCGGGGACAGTGCCGGCTACGAGCAGTACTTC
NA,TRBV12-3/TRBV12-4,many,TRBJ2-7,CASSPAVEQYF,TGTGCCAGCAGTCCGGCGGTCGAGCAGTACTTC
NA,TRBV7-2,many,TRBJ1-1,CASSLWKSDNTEAFF,TGTGCCAGCAGCTTATGGAAGTCAGACAACACTGAAGCTTTCTTT
NA,TRBV2,many,TRBJ1-1,CASSDSGGENTEAFF,TGTGCCAGCAGTGACTCGGGGGGCGAGAACACTGAAGCTTTCTTT
NA,TRBV12-3/TRBV12-4,many,TRBJ1-5,CASSADGHNQPQHF,TGTGCCAGCAGTGCGGACGGCCACAATCAGCCCCAGCATTTT
TRBD1,TRBV2,NA,TRBJ2-1,CASAGTGIVNEQFF,TGTGCCAGCGCCGGGACAGGGATAGTAAATGAGCAGTTCTTC
NA,TRBV12-3/TRBV12-4,many,TRBJ1-5,CASTCQHF,TGTGCCAGCACATGCCAGCATTTT
TRBD1,TRBV20-1,NA,TRBJ1-5,CSARTGVEQPQHF,TGCAGTGCACGGACAGGGGTTGAGCAGCCCCAGCATTTT
NA,TRBV29-1,few,TRBJ1-1,CSVAPPGQNTEAFF,TGCAGCGTTGCCCCTCCGGGACAAAACACTGAAGCTTTCTTT
TRBD1,TRBV11-2,many,TRBJ2-2,CASSSMGQGTNTGELFF,TGTGCCAGCAGCTCGATGGGACAGGGTACGAACACCGGGGAGCTGTTTTTT
NA,TRBV27,many,TRBJ1-1,CASSYRAGWGNTEAFF,TGTGCCAGCAGTTACAGGGCCGGGTGGGGGAACACTGAAGCTTTCTTT
NA,TRBV24-1,many,TRBJ1-2,CATSDLTGNYGYTF,TGTGCCACCAGTGATCTGACAGGAAACTATGGCTACACCTTC
NA,TRBV2,many,TRBJ1-5,CASSSVRGQPQHF,TGTGCCAGCAGTAGTGTGCGGGGACAGCCCCAGCATTTT
TRBD1,TRBV28,many,TRBJ2-2,CASSYYRGHTGELFF,TGTGCCAGCAGTTACTACAGGGGGCACACCGGGGAGCTGTTTTTT
TRBD1,TRBV29-1,few,TRBJ2-5,CSVDRDRGLETQYF,TGCAGCGTGGACCGGGACAGGGGGCTAGAGACCCAGTACTTC
NA,TRBV6-4,few,TRBJ1-5,CASSDPRAELTPFQHF,TGTGCCAGCAGTGACCCACGCGCAGAGTTAACGCCGTTCCAGCATTTT